These 9 T cell receptor beta chains share one sample of origin, sequenced in a study of cytomegalovirus exposure and HLA in healthy donors. This PCR relied on a set of 60 Vbeta primers and 13 Jbeta primers. Profiled with immunoSEQ multiplex PCR; TCRdb holds only in-frame clones, not every one. The sample consists of some 150,000 clones, 78% of them appearing once. The material sequenced was PBMCs. The receptors come from a man in his forties or fifties in good health and CMV-seropositive.

V is TRBV30 and J is TRBJ1-2, with TRBD1 identical over 7 bases. Germline V gene sequence: CDR1 GTSNPN, CDR2 SVGIG (reference sequence). The V gene end was trimmed by 1 base and the J gene end by 6 bases; junction bases not matched to a gene: 11. CDR3 length: 15 amino acids. CDR3 amino acids: CAWSGEGAYENGYTF. The CDR3 DNA sequence: TGTGCCTGGAGTGGAGAGGGGGCGTATGAAAATGGCTACACCTTC.

The J gene is TRBJ2-7, the V gene TRBV6-6; TRBD2 aligns across 7 bases. The CDR3 has 16 residues. Germline CDR1 reads MNHNY; CDR2 reads SVGAGI (reference sequence). V lost 6 bases and J lost 2; bases outside the gene matches: 13. CDR3 DNA: TGTGCCAGCAGCGGTGGGCTAGCGGAATCACCCTACGAGCAGTACTTC. The encoded protein is CASSGGLAESPYEQYF.

There are a few counts of this clone. CDR3 sequence reads: CASSLNRYTEAFF. DNA of the CDR3: TGTGCCAGCAGCTTAAACAGGTACACTGAAGCTTTCTTT. This chain links TRBV7-2 with TRBJ1-1, with D tentatively TRBD1 (5 bases). Germline V gives CDR1 SGHTA, CDR2 FQGNSA. V lost 2 bases and J lost 3, with 7 bases in between. The CDR3 contains 13 residues.

This clone has more than one count but fewer than ten. In DNA, the CDR3 is TGCGCCAGCAGCTTGGTTCGCAGTAGCACAGATACGCAGTATTTT. Encoded protein: CASSLVRSSTDTQYF. The chain uses TRBV5-1 and TRBJ2-3; D unresolved. Germline assignment: CDR1 SGHRS and CDR2 YFSETQ. V was clipped by 0 bases and J by 0 bases, with 8 bases between them. The CDR3 runs 15 residues. Full variable domain (missing parts from reference TRBV5-1 and TRBJ2-3): KAGVTQTPRYLIKTRGQQVTLSCSPISGHRSVSWYQQTPGQGLQFLFEYFSETQRNKGNFPGRFSGRQFSNSRSEMNVSTLELGDSALYLCASSLVRSSTDTQYFGPGTRLTVL.

In this sample, this clone turned up once. The V call is TRBV7-2, the J call TRBJ2-7; D is perhaps TRBD2 (6 bases). Germline V gives CDR1 SGHTA, CDR2 FQGNSA. The V end was cut by 5 bases, the J end by 2 bases, with 13 bases between. The CDR3 runs to 14 residues. The CDR3 bases are TGTGCCAGCAGCCCCGGGACTCCCCCCTACGAGCAGTACTTC. It codes for CASSPGTPPYEQYF.

V gene TRBV28 combines with J gene TRBJ1-3, with D possibly TRBD1 on 5 matching bases. V dropped 6 bases and J dropped 4 bases, with 7 bases sitting between them. CDR3 length: 12 amino acids. The V gene's germline CDR1 is MDHEN and CDR2 SYDVKM. DNA of the CDR3: TGTGCCAGCAGGGGGCAGGGAAACACCATATATTTT. It yields the protein CASRGQGNTIYF.

The rearrangement uses TRBV4-1 and TRBJ1-5, with D possibly matching TRBD1 (5 bases). Germline CDR1 MGHRA, CDR2 YSYEKL. This CDR3 has 15 residues. V lost 1 base to trimming and J lost 3 bases, with 10 bases between them. In DNA, the CDR3 is TGCGCCAGCAGCCAAGGCCCCAGGGCCAATCAGCCCCAGCATTTT. Amino acid sequence: CASSQGPRANQPQHF.

The chain has TRBV18 and TRBJ1-2, with D perhaps matching TRBD1 (5 bases). The V end was cut by 3 bases, the J end by 6 bases, with 14 bases between. This CDR3 has 14 residues. Germline CDR1 reads KGHSH; CDR2 reads LQKENI. This chain's CDR3 is CASSPRDFLDGYTF. DNA of the CDR3: TGTGCCAGCTCACCTCGGGACTTCTTAGATGGCTACACCTTC.

This chain joins TRBV27 and TRBJ2-1, with 7 bases aligning to TRBD2. This CDR3 has 17 residues. V trimming: 0 bases; J trimming: 4 bases; junction bases outside the gene matches: 9. CDR1 is MNHEY and CDR2 is SMNVEV in the germline V gene (reference sequence). In DNA, the CDR3 is TGTGCCAGCAGTTTATCAGTCGAGGAGGGAGGGTACAATGAGCAGTTCTTC. Protein: CASSLSVEEGGYNEQFF.